This TCR beta chain was captured in a study of PD-1 blockade in classical Hodgkin lymphoma. Looked up from germline, CDR1 is LGHNA and CDR2 is YSLEER. V trimming: 4 bases; J trimming: 5 bases; junction bases outside the gene matches: 4. There are 14 residues in the CDR3. Points from the study as a whole: Those achieving complete response showed baseline diversity like newly diagnosed patients. Nivolumab initiated under 1 year post-ASCT led to patient exclusion.

Details on this clone: Antigen unknown.

All patients relapsed after autologous stem cell transplantation, and brentuximab vedotin exposure varied. Some clones are missing from TCRdb's copy, which holds only in-frame ones; the method was immunoSEQ multiplex PCR. The data contain about 28,000 clones, around 78% of them singletons. This chain uses TRBV4-3 with TRBJ1-4, with TRBD1 matching over 7 bases. The sample here was peripheral blood mononuclear cells (PBMCs), taken before the second cycle of nivolumab. This TCR was sampled from a human donor with classical Hodgkin lymphoma. The CDR3 reads CASSLGTVNEKLFF. The CDR3 region has the DNA TGCGCCAGCAGCCTTGGGACAGTAAATGAAAAACTGTTTTTT.